This T cell receptor beta chain was identified during a study of blood T cell repertoires in COVID-19. The count of this clone is one. Produced via immunoSEQ multiplex PCR; TCRdb's table is partial and in-frame only. This sample yields about 130,000 clones, of which roughly four fifths are seen a single time; 12% belongs to the top ten. Germline V gene data show CDR1 as SEHNR and CDR2 as FQNEAQ (reference sequence). The V end was cut by 6 bases, the J end by 4 bases, with 23 bases between. CDR3 length: 17 residues. J is TRBJ2-3 and V is TRBV7-9, with a tentative D call TRBD2 (5 bases). The material sequenced was peripheral blood. The sequence was collected from a woman aged 55-69 years with acute or convalescent COVID-19. CDR3 residues: CASSTVTGENWADTQYF. In DNA, the CDR3 is TGTGCCAGCAGTACTGTGACCGGGGAAAACTGGGCAGATACGCAGTATTTT.